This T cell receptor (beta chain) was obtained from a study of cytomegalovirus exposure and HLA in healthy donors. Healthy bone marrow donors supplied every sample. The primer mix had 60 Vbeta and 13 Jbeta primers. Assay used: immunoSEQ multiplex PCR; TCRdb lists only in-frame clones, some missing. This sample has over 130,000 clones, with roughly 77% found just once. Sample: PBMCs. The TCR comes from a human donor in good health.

The DNA of the CDR3 is TGTGCCAGCAGCCAAGAGAGACTAGCGGGGTACTCCTACGAGCAGTACTTC. This gives the protein CASSQERLAGYSYEQYF. This chain joins TRBV14 and TRBJ2-7; 11 bases are shared with TRBD2. Germline CDR1 reads SGHDN; CDR2 reads FVKESK. CDR3 length: 17 residues. V shed 0 bases, J shed 0 bases, and the junction held 4 bases outside the gene matches.